The 31 T cell receptor beta chains reported below all come from one sample, sequenced in a study of T-cell reconstitution after alpha-beta-depleted transplantation in children (dated by TCRdb to 2016 to 2017). The treatment or condition label for this specimen denotes: allogeneic hematopoietic cell transplantation with graft depleted of TCRalphabeta T cells and CD19 B cells. The library was produced with PCR. The instrument given in TCRdb is Illumina HiSeq 2500. Molecular barcoding was employed in the preparation of TCR libraries, with unique molecular identifiers being used to normalize TCRbeta repertoire quantification. The raw public data were reprocessed by TCRdb itself: fastp quality trimming at Q25, MiXCR clonotype calling, in-frame beta chains only. When rows share a CDR3 protein, they turn into one entry using the most common DNA and genes. For this sample there are about 440,000 distinct CDR3 sequences; approximately 42% appear just once. The ten most abundant clones make up under 35% of the sample.

The sample consisted of PBMCs, taken before TCRalphabeta/CD19-depleted stem cell transplant. All receptors derive from a girl aged 2 to 9 with aplastic anemia, due to receive a stem cell transplant.

The table lists this clonotype with many counts. The CDR3 loop is CASSLGDRDLPYEQYF. The CDR3 DNA is TGTGCCAGCAGTTTAGGTGACCGGGACTTACCCTACGAGCAGTACTTC. The J gene is TRBJ2-7, the V gene TRBV28, with D maybe TRBD2 (6 bases). Germline CDR1 MDHEN, CDR2 SYDVKM. The CDR3 totals 16 residues. The V gene lost 2 bases and the J gene lost 2 bases, with 16 bases spanning the gap.

V gene TRBV10-2 combines with J gene TRBJ2-1; 7 nucleotides match TRBD2. Looked up from germline, CDR1 is WSHSY and CDR2 is SAAADI. With V trimmed by 4 bases and J by 8 bases, 11 bases remained unmatched. The CDR3 totals 15 residues. CDR3 amino acids: CASSARSGNEDEQFF. CDR3 DNA: TGCGCCAGCAGTGCAAGAAGCGGGAATGAAGATGAGCAGTTCTTC.

V usage is TRBV5-1 and J usage is TRBJ2-1, with 10 bases aligning to TRBD1. V was pared by 0 bases and J by 8 bases, with 8 bases of the junction left unmatched. The length of the CDR3 is 16 residues. Germline V gene sequence: CDR1 SGHRS, CDR2 YFSETQ. The CDR3 spells CASSLGGQGKGDEQFF. CDR3 nucleotides: TGCGCCAGCAGCTTGGGGGGACAGGGGAAAGGTGATGAGCAGTTCTTC.

This clonotype occurred a few times. The chain recombines TRBV7-2 with TRBJ1-4; TRBD1 matches 12 bases. This CDR3 comprises 19 residues. Germline lookup yields CDR1 SGHTA and CDR2 FQGNSA. The trim removed 0 bases at V and 7 bases at J, leaving 12 bases unmatched. The CDR3 is CASSLAGGTGGRSPEKLFF. The CDR3 nucleotides are TGTGCCAGCAGCTTAGCTGGGGGGACAGGGGGCAGGTCCCCTGAAAAACTGTTTTTT.

Turning to this clonotype: Since a much larger clone is just one base distant, this may be a read error. This chain joins TRBV7-9 and TRBJ2-3, with D unclear. Looked up from germline, CDR1 is SEHNR and CDR2 is FQNEAQ (reference sequence). The CDR3 is made up of 11 amino acids. The chain's CDR3 is CATSLGDTQYF. Here the CDR3 DNA reads TGTGCCACCAGCTTAGGGGATACGCAGTATTTT.

The V call is TRBV9, the J call TRBJ2-7; D tentatively fits TRBD1 or TRBD2 (6 bases each). Germline lookup yields CDR1 SGDLS and CDR2 YYNGEE. The V end lost 2 bases, the J end lost 0 bases, and 9 bases lay between the germline ends. CDR3 size: 14 residues. As DNA, the CDR3 is TGTGCCAGCAGCGTGGGGGGCATCTCCTACGAGCAGTACTTC. Protein product: CASSVGGISYEQYF.

V is TRBV20-1 and J is TRBJ2-1; the D gene is possibly TRBD2 (6 bases). V lost 0 bases to trimming and J lost 9 bases, with 24 bases between them. This CDR3 spans 17 amino acids. Germline V CDR1 and CDR2: DFQATT, SNEGSKA (reference sequence). The CDR3 DNA reads TGCAGTGCTAGAGATATGGCTGGACTACAATTATATGGTGAGCAGTTCTTC. Translating gives CSARDMAGLQLYGEQFF.

Ten or more counts support this clonotype. The DNA of the CDR3 is TGCAGTGCTAGCCTTAGCGGGAGGGCCCGGGAGACCCAGTACTTC. Translated, it gives CSASLSGRARETQYF. The chain is built from TRBV20-1 and TRBJ2-5; 11 nucleotides align to TRBD2. The CDR3 contains 15 residues. V shed 3 bases, J shed 5 bases, and the junction held 8 bases outside the gene matches. Germline assignment: CDR1 DFQATT and CDR2 SNEGSKA (reference sequence).

This clonotype was detected only once. The V call is TRBV6-5, the J call TRBJ1-4; TRBD1 matches at 7 bases. This CDR3 comprises 15 residues. Trimming at V came to 0 bases and at J to 8 bases, leaving 6 bases not matched to a gene. CDR1 and CDR2 (germline): MNHEY, SVGAGI. The CDR3 sequence: CASSYSGTAGEKLFF. CDR3 nucleotide sequence: TGTGCCAGCAGTTACTCCGGGACAGCGGGAGAAAAACTGTTTTTT.

The table lists this clonotype with a few counts. This rearrangement joins TRBV4-2 to TRBJ2-1, with TRBD2 as a possible D gene (7 bases). Germline V gene sequence: CDR1 LGHNA, CDR2 YNFKEQ. The CDR3 length is 13 residues. V shed 0 bases and J shed 15 bases, with 15 bases lying between them. The CDR3 DNA sequence: TGTGCCAGCAGCCAAGATTGGGGGGGCGCGGGGTTCTTC. Translated, it gives CASSQDWGGAGFF.

This clonotype was counted only a few times. V usage is TRBV12-3 or TRBV12-4 and J usage is TRBJ2-6, with 11 positions matching TRBD1. The CDR3 extends over 18 amino acids. J gave up 2 bases and V 1 base, and 4 bases lay outside the gene matches. The CDR3 region has the DNA TGTGCCAGCAGTTTAGGGACAGGGGGCCGCCCTGGGGCCAACGTCCTGACTTTC. Amino acids: CASSLGTGGRPGANVLTF.

This chain links TRBV5-8 with TRBJ1-2; 9 positions match TRBD1. The CDR3 runs 15 residues. With 0 bases clipped from V and 8 bases from J, the junction kept 8 bases outside the gene matches. The V gene's germline CDR1 is SGHTS and CDR2 YDEGEE. DNA of the CDR3: TGTGCCAGCAGCTTGGGGACAGGGGATTTGGAGGGCTACACCTTC. It codes for CASSLGTGDLEGYTF.

This clonotype was picked up one time. A much larger clone lies a single base off, so this may be a read error. The genes are TRBV5-1 and TRBJ2-5; D unresolved. The CDR3 contains 14 residues. CDR1 is SGHRS, CDR2 YFSETQ, per germline. The CDR3 region is CASSLMGSQETQSF. In nucleotides, the CDR3 is TGCGCCAGCAGCTTGATGGGCAGCCAAGAGACCCAGTCCTTC.

The V gene is TRBV10-2, the J gene TRBJ1-1; D remains ambiguous. The CDR3 spans 13 residues. V lost 6 bases and J lost 7, with 15 bases in between. In germline, CDR1 is WSHSY, CDR2 SAAADI. CDR3 region: CASSNLNRLEAFF. DNA for the CDR3: TGCGCCAGCAGCAACCTGAATAGGCTTGAAGCTTTCTTT.

The V call is TRBV12-3 or TRBV12-4, the J call TRBJ2-5, with a weak D call TRBD2 (5 bases). The CDR3 is 15 residues long. V was shortened by 3 bases and J by 4 bases, with 15 bases between the two germline ends. The chain's CDR3 is CASSFGGGLGETQYF. The CDR3 DNA is TGTGCCAGCAGTTTTGGAGGAGGCTTGGGAGAGACCCAGTACTTC.

This chain connects TRBV5-1 to TRBJ2-2; D might be TRBD2 (5 bases). Germline V CDR1 and CDR2: SGHRS, YFSETQ. This CDR3 contains 14 residues. V was trimmed by 0 bases and J by 4 bases, leaving 7 bases between them. The DNA of the CDR3 is TGCGCCAGCAGCTTGGGACTACGCACCGGGGAGCTGTTTTTT. It yields the protein CASSLGLRTGELFF.

V is TRBV12-3 or TRBV12-4 and J is TRBJ2-5, with D maybe TRBD2 (6 bases). This CDR3 has 14 residues. Trimming took 4 bases from V and 1 from J, leaving 10 bases between them. For the CDR3, the DNA is TGTGCCAGCAGTTCCCGCGGGATCCAAGAGACCCAGTACTTC. Its protein is CASSSRGIQETQYF.

V gene TRBV11-2 combines with J gene TRBJ1-2; D gene uncertain. CDR1 and CDR2 from the germline V gene are SGHAT and FQNNGV. Trimming stripped 11 bases from V and 2 bases from J, with 15 bases between. This CDR3 spans 13 amino acids. CDR3 region: CASRALTNYGYTF. The CDR3 bases are TGTGCCTCGCGGGCCCTAACAAACTATGGCTACACCTTC.

The chain employs TRBV3-1 and TRBJ1-5; D is perhaps TRBD1 (5 bases). V dropped 4 bases and J dropped 2 bases, with 18 bases sitting between them. This CDR3 has 17 residues. CDR1 is LGHDT and CDR2 is YNNKEL in the germline V gene (reference sequence). CDR3 sequence reads: CASSPRGGNPRNQPQHF. The CDR3 bases are TGTGCCAGCAGCCCAAGGGGAGGGAACCCCCGCAATCAGCCCCAGCATTTT.

The chain employs TRBV7-9 and TRBJ2-7; 7 bases line up with TRBD1. This CDR3 contains 15 residues. The V and J ends lost 2 bases and 6 bases, in that order; junction bases with no gene match: 10. CDR1 and CDR2 from the germline V gene are SEHNR and FQNEAQ (reference sequence). The CDR3 reads CASSLRSGGTGEQYF. The CDR3 coding sequence is TGTGCCAGCAGCTTAAGGTCAGGGGGAACCGGCGAGCAGTACTTC.

There are a few counts of this clonotype. CDR3 residues: CSAPEWGARETQYF. CDR3 nucleotides: TGCAGTGCCCCTGAGTGGGGGGCGAGGGAGACCCAGTACTTC. V is TRBV20-1 and J is TRBJ2-5, with D possibly being TRBD1 or TRBD2 (6 bases each). The V end lost 6 bases, the J end lost 5 bases, and 19 bases lay between the germline ends. Germline V gene data show CDR1 as DFQATT and CDR2 as SNEGSKA (reference sequence). The length of the CDR3 is 14 residues.

The V gene is TRBV15, the J gene TRBJ2-7; D may be TRBD1 (6 bases). Per germline, CDR1 LNHNV and CDR2 YYDKDF (reference sequence). With 0 bases removed from V and 4 bases from J, the gap between germline ends came to 10 bases. This CDR3 region has 14 residues. The CDR3 here is CATSRDFQGYEQYF. CDR3 coding DNA: TGTGCCACCAGCAGAGATTTTCAGGGGTACGAGCAGTACTTC.

The V gene is TRBV11-2, the J gene TRBJ2-5; D not resolved. Germline V gene lookup returns CDR1 SGHAT and CDR2 FQNNGV. The V end was cut by 4 bases, the J end by 0 bases, with 18 bases between. The length of the CDR3 is 17 residues. Here the CDR3 DNA reads TGTGCCAGCAGCTGGACGTCCGGCCTCCTGTACCAAGAGACCCAGTACTTC. Translating it yields CASSWTSGLLYQETQYF.

This clonotype was counted only a few times. J is TRBJ2-3 and V is TRBV20-1; TRBD2 might be the D (6 bases). Germline values: CDR1 DFQATT, CDR2 SNEGSKA (reference sequence). The CDR3 loop spans 15 amino acids. V was trimmed by 3 bases and J by 3 bases, leaving 16 bases between them. This CDR3 is CSARHSGAWTDTQYF. The CDR3 bases are TGCAGTGCTAGGCATAGCGGAGCCTGGACAGATACGCAGTATTTT.

The chain combines TRBV20-1 with TRBJ1-1; a weak D match, TRBD1 (5 bases). Trimming took 2 bases from V and 5 from J, leaving 9 bases between them. Germline V gene data show CDR1 as DFQATT and CDR2 as SNEGSKA (reference sequence). The CDR3 is made up of 12 amino acids. CDR3 sequence reads: CSARQPGTEAFF. The CDR3 bases are TGCAGTGCTAGACAGCCAGGGACTGAAGCTTTCTTT.

The chain has TRBV28 and TRBJ2-5; possible D gene TRBD1, 6 bases. The ends were cut back, 6 bases at V and 5 bases at J, with 13 bases in the middle. This CDR3 has 13 residues. The germline gives CDR1 MDHEN, CDR2 SYDVKM. The CDR3 DNA follows: TGTGCCAGCAGCCTCAGAAGGGGGGAGACCCAGTACTTC. It yields the protein CASSLRRGETQYF.

This clonotype was observed many times. The V gene is TRBV7-9, the J gene TRBJ2-7, with 7 nucleotides matching TRBD2. V gave up 8 bases and J gave up 5 bases; unmatched junction bases: 18. The CDR3 has 16 residues. Germline lookup yields CDR1 SEHNR and CDR2 FQNEAQ (reference sequence). The CDR3 DNA is TGTGCCAGCGGGGGAGGGCAGGTGGAAGCGAGCGACGAGCAGTACTTC. It codes for CASGGGQVEASDEQYF.

The V and J genes are TRBV9 and TRBJ2-7; 7 nucleotides line up with TRBD1. Germline trimming cut 0 bases from V and 2 bases from J; bases unmatched to any gene: 5. The CDR3 is made up of 15 amino acids. CDR1 is SGDLS, CDR2 YYNGEE, per germline. The CDR3 loop reads CASSVATGVPYEQYF. The CDR3 region has the DNA TGTGCCAGCAGCGTAGCTACAGGGGTTCCCTACGAGCAGTACTTC.

This clonotype was observed at least ten times. The chain couples TRBV27 to TRBJ2-1, with 10 positions matching TRBD2. Germline CDR1 MNHEY, CDR2 SMNVEV (reference sequence). CDR3 length: 17 residues. Trimming removed 2 bases from V and 2 bases from J; junction bases left unmatched: 6. The DNA of the CDR3 is TGTGCCAGCAGTTTAAGGGTAGCGGGAGGTCCCTACAATGAGCAGTTCTTC. Translated, it gives CASSLRVAGGPYNEQFF.

This rearrangement joins TRBV7-2 to TRBJ2-7; D is unresolved. The length of the CDR3 is 14 residues. Trimming left V 3 bases short and J 2 bases short, with 11 bases between. Germline loops: CDR1 SGHTA, CDR2 FQGNSA. The CDR3 reads CASSFGGNTYEQYF. The DNA of the CDR3 is TGTGCCAGCAGCTTCGGCGGTAACACCTACGAGCAGTACTTC. The variable domain in full, with the rest retrieved from reference TRBV7-2 and TRBJ2-7, is GAGVSQSPSNKVTEKGKDVELRCDPISGHTALYWYRQSLGQGLEFLIYFQGNSAPDKSGLPSDRFSAERTGGSVSTLTIQRTQQEDSAVYLCASSFGGNTYEQYFGPGTRLTVT.

The chain combines TRBV20-1 with TRBJ1-5, with 7 nucleotides matching TRBD1. V lost 5 bases and J lost 1; bases outside the gene matches: 11. CDR1 is DFQATT and CDR2 is SNEGSKA in the germline V gene (reference sequence). CDR3 length: 16 residues. The CDR3 nucleotides read TGCAGTGCTCGGAAGAACAGGGGTGTGAGCAATCAGCCCCAGCATTTT. It yields the protein CSARKNRGVSNQPQHF.